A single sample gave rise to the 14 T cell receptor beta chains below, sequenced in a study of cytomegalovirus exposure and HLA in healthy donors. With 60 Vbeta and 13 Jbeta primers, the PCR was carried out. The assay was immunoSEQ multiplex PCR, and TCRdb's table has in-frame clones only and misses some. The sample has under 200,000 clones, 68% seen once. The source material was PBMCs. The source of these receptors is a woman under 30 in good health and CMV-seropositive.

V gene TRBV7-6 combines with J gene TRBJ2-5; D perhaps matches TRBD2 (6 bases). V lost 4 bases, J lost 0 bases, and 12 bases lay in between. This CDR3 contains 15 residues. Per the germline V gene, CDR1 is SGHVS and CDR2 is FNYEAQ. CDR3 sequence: CASSSGLTYQETQYF. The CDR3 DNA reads TGTGCCAGCAGCTCGGGACTGACGTACCAAGAGACCCAGTACTTC.

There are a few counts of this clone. As DNA, the CDR3 is TGTGCCTGGATGGTGGGGGCGGGAGCCTACGAGCAGTACTTC. It codes for CAWMVGAGAYEQYF. V usage is TRBV30 and J usage is TRBJ2-5, with a possible D match to TRBD2 (7 bases). The DNA end is more similar to TRBJ2-7, so the J call may be wrong. In germline, CDR1 is GTSNPN, CDR2 SVGIG (reference sequence). The CDR3 is made up of 14 amino acids.

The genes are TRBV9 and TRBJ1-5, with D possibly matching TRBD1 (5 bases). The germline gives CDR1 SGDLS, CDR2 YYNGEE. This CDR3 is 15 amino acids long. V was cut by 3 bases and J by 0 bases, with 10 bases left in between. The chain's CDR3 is CASSETGYSNQPQHF. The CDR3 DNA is TGTGCCAGCAGCGAAACAGGATATAGCAATCAGCCCCAGCATTTT.

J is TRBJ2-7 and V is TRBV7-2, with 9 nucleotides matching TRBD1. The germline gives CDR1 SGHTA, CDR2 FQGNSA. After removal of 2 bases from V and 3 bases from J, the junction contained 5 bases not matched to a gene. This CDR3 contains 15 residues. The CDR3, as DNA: TGTGCCAGCAGCTTAAGGCAGACAGGGGGCTACGAGCAGTACTTC. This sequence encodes CASSLRQTGGYEQYF.

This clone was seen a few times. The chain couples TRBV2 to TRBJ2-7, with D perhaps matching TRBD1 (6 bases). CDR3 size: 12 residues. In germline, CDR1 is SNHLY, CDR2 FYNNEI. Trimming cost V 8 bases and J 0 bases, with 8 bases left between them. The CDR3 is CASGGLSYEQYF. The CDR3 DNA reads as TGTGCCAGCGGGGGCCTCTCCTACGAGCAGTACTTC. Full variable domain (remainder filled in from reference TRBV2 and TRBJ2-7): EPEVTQTPSHQVTQMGQEVILRCVPISNHLYFYWYRQILGQKVEFLVSFYNNEISEKSEIFDDQFSVERPDGSNFTLKIRSTKLEDSAMYFCASGGLSYEQYFGPGTRLTVT.

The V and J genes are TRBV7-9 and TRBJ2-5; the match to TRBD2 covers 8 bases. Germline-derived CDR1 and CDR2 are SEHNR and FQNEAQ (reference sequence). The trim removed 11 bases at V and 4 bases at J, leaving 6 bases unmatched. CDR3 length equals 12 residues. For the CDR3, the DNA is TGTGCCTACGGGGGGGCTTTAGAGACCCAGTACTTC. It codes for CAYGGALETQYF.

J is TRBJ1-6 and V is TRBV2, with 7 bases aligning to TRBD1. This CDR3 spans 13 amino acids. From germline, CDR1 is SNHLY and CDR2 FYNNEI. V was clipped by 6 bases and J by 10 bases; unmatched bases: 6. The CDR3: CASRPQGSSPLHF. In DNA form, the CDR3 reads TGTGCCAGCAGACCACAGGGGTCGTCACCCCTCCACTTT. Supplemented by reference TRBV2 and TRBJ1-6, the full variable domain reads EPEVTQTPSHQVTQMGQEVILRCVPISNHLYFYWYRQILGQKVEFLVSFYNNEISEKSEIFDDQFSVERPDGSNFTLKIRSTKLEDSAMYFCASRPQGSSPLHFGNGTRLTVT.

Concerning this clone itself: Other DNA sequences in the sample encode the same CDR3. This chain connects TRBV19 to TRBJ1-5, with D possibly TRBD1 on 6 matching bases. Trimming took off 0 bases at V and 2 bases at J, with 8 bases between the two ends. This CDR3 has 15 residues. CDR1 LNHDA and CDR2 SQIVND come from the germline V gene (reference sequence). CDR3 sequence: CASSIDRGGNQPQHF. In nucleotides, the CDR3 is TGTGCCAGTAGTATAGACAGGGGTGGCAATCAGCCCCAGCATTTT.

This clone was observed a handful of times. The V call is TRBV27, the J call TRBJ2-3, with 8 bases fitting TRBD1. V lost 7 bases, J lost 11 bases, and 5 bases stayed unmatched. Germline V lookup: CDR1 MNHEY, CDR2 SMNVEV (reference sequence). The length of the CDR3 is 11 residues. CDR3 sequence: CASTAGTGQYF. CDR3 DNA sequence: TGTGCCAGCACCGCCGGGACAGGGCAGTATTTT.

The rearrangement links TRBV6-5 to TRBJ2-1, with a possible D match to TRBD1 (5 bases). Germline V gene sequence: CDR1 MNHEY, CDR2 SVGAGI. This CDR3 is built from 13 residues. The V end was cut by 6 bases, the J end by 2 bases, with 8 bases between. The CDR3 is CASRGATYNEQFF. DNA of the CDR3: TGTGCCAGCAGAGGGGCAACCTACAATGAGCAGTTCTTC.

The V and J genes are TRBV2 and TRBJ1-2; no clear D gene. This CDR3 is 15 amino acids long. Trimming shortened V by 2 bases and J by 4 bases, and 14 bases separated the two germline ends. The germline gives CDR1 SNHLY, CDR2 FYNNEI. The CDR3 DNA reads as TGTGCCAGCAGTGAAAACCAGGCAGCCCTCTATGGCTACACCTTC. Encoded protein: CASSENQAALYGYTF.

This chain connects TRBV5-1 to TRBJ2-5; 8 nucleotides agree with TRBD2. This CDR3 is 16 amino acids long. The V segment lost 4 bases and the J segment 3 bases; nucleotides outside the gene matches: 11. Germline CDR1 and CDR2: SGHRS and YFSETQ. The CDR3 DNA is TGCGCCAGCAGCCCCGGGGGGGGCTCTACGAAAGAGACCCAGTACTTC. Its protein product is CASSPGGGSTKETQYF.

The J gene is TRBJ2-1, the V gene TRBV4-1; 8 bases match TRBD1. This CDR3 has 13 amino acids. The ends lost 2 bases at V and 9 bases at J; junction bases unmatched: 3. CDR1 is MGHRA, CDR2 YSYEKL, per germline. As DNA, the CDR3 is TGCGCCAGCAGCCAACCCGACAGGGGTGAGCAGTTCTTC. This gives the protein CASSQPDRGEQFF.

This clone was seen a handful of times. The chain's CDR3 is CSVEGRGGGYTF. The CDR3 DNA sequence: TGCAGCGTTGAAGGGCGGGGTGGTGGCTACACCTTC. The V call is TRBV29-1, the J call TRBJ1-2, with D unresolved. The CDR3 extends over 12 amino acids. Germline CDR1 and CDR2: SQVTM and ANQGSEA. V was shortened by 1 base and J by 7 bases, with 10 bases between the two germline ends.